The rows below give T cell receptor beta chains drawn from one sample of a study of T cell repertoires and HLA-DP antigens. The antigens these receptors bind are not known. Clones were read by immunoSEQ multiplex PCR, and TCRdb kept only the in-frame ones, dropping some. The sample holds approximately 100,000 clones, approximately 89% seen once. The sample comprised CD4+ T cells from PBMCs. The origin of the receptors is a man aged 50 or older in good health and CMV-seronegative. CDR3s include the opening cysteine and the closing phenylalanine or tryptophan.

13,TRBJ2-7,TRBV6-5,CASRQGASNEQYF
13,TRBJ2-3,TRBV29-1,CSVLAGGTDTQYF
15,TRBJ2-5,TRBV4-3,CASSQDAGVRETQYF
14,TRBJ2-3,TRBV27,CASSLDYPTDTQYF
15,TRBJ2-1,TRBV2,CASTGQRGGYNEQFF
15,TRBJ2-7,TRBV27,CASSKTSASQYEQYF
14,TRBJ1-5,TRBV2,CASSDDRGRQPQHF
16,TRBJ1-5,TRBV30,CAWSVLGTGRNQPQHF
15,TRBJ1-5,TRBV6-1,CASRVGQVANQPQHF
15,TRBJ2-1,TRBV5-1,CASGGGTGRYNEQFF
13,TRBJ1-3,TRBV7-2,CASSLNSGNTIYF
13,TRBJ1-5,TRBV19,CASSIEGGQPQHF
14,TRBJ1-5,TRBV4-1,CASSQDRFNQPQHF
10,TRBJ2-7,TRBV27,CASTLGQQYF
17,TRBJ1-5,TRBV7-2,CASSLETGVGSNQPQHF
18,TRBJ2-1,TRBV5-8,CASSSIPIAGDYYNEQFF
15,TRBJ1-3,TRBV5-1,CASNPFPGSGNTIYF
14,TRBJ2-1,TRBV5-1,CASSLAWGDNEQFF
12,TRBJ1-3,TRBV11-2,CASSLLGNTIYF
17,TRBJ2-7,TRBV5-1,CASSLGRQDPSSYEQYF
17,TRBJ2-1,TRBV11-3,CASSPASGRASYNEQFF
16,TRBJ2-1,TRBV7-2,CASSYQRGGRGSEQFF
16,TRBJ2-7,TRBV7-8,CASSLHMTSGAYEQYF
13,TRBJ2-2,TRBV4-3,CASSQVASGELFF
13,TRBJ2-4,TRBV5-1,CASSTGQGNIQYF
14,TRBJ1-5,TRBV4-3,CASSHTDSNQPQHF
15,TRBJ2-3,TRBV4-1,CASSHPGGREDTQYF
16,TRBJ2-3,TRBV5-4,CASSLAGARATDTQYF